This TCR beta chain was obtained from a study of blood T cell repertoires in COVID-19 (dated by TCRdb to the early 2020s). Study-level background: Samples from collaborators originated in the United States, Italy and Spain and spanned both the acute and convalescent phases of COVID-19. The material from the prospective study consisted of cDNA or gDNA derived from T cells, B-cell-depleted T cells, or PBMCs. Subjects who had been exposed to COVID-19, were actively infected with it, or had recovered from it provided the deeply sampled blood TCRbeta repertoires that made up the dataset. A freely available public database, intended as a resource for researchers studying the immune response to SARS-CoV-2, is where the repertoires were released. Samples were obtained from the ongoing ImmuneRACE study (first 160 participants) and from over 1,000 subjects provided by 6 global collaborators. Sample metadata almost always included a de-identified subject ID, COVID-19 status, age in years and sex. Where available, HLA class I and class II types were obtained from metadata supplied by the sample provider rather than from assay-based typing.

In Seattle, one collaborating source enrolled patients while the infection was active and tracked those patients longitudinally over the course of disease. Whole blood was collected in K2EDTA tubes by collaborating institutions according to the institutions' own protocols. For TCRbeta analysis, collaborators shipped samples as frozen whole blood, isolated PBMCs, or DNA extracted from either of those sample types. The study at large found these results: Clinical and demographic metadata were provided uncurated, with the amount varying by source and participant.

On this clone: It has no known antigen specificity. Base qualities are not at hand, and no much larger clone is one base apart.

The immunoSEQ Assay, a bias-controlled multiplex PCR, was used to amplify TCRbeta CDR3 regions from genomic DNA. On the study's bioinformatics: The number of nucleated cells in each sample was estimated by amplification of reference gene primers within the assay. To quantify the absolute abundance of each unique TCRbeta CDR3 rearrangement, sequence reads were collapsed and filtered. For each sample, productive Simpson clonality was calculated as the square root of Simpson's diversity index over productive rearrangements. Here the immuneACCESS table is served through TCRdb, limited to in-frame sequences with V and J called. Missing clones are a known gap in these copies; in checked studies unresolved V genes cover under half, and the rest lacks a known reason. V and J calls and clone size are as listed in that table; D and trimming were resolved from the DNA. In all, the sample holds around 440,000 clones, and approximately 88% of those were seen once. Roughly 12% of the sample is in the top ten clones.

The clonotype comes from a woman aged 50 to 60 with COVID-19, enrolled during active disease. The specimen sequenced was peripheral blood.

The sequenced DNA is TGTGCCAGCAGCCAGGCCGACAGGATAAACACCATATATTTT. It is translated as CASSQADRINTIYF. The chain uses TRBV14 and TRBJ1-3; matching of 6 bases hints at TRBD1 as the D gene. The CDR3 spans 14 residues, from the cysteine through the phenylalanine. Only the CDR3 portion is preserved as DNA: 42 bases, with reading frame beginning at the first base. CDR1 is given as SGHDN and CDR2 as FVKESK, both from the germline V gene. V and J lose 3 bases and 6 bases, and a span of 12 bases separates them.